This T cell receptor (beta chain) was sequenced in a study of shared T cell receptors in the human thymus. Using immunoSEQ multiplex PCR, the repertoire was profiled, and TCRdb retains in-frame clones only, with some absent. The repertoire holds 540,000 or so clones, with approximately 80% as singletons. This CDR3 has 15 amino acids. Germline CDR1 MGHDK, CDR2 SYGVNS. With V trimmed by 4 bases and J by 0 bases, 3 bases remained unmatched. The same specimen was also included in a second study, on human thymus T cells.

The chain carries TRBV25-1 and TRBJ1-1; 9 bases fit TRBD1. The sequence was obtained from a boy in the first two years of life with a congenital heart defect. Sequencing was performed on thymocytes. The CDR3 spells CASSAGQGLNTEAFF. For the CDR3, the DNA is TGTGCCAGCAGTGCCGGACAGGGGCTGAACACTGAAGCTTTCTTT.